The 4 T cell receptor beta chains in this list originate from one sample, sequenced in a study of technical replicates of blood from a few donors. Assay used: immunoSEQ multiplex PCR; TCRdb lists only in-frame clones, some missing. In the table there are about 80,000 clones, roughly nine tenths of which are singletons. Sequencing used T cells isolated from PBMCs. These receptors were obtained from a human donor in good health.

V is TRBV11-3 and J is TRBJ2-1, with 7 bases identical to TRBD2. V lost 4 bases, J lost 6 bases, and 6 bases stayed unmatched. This CDR3 is built from 14 residues. CDR1 and CDR2 from the germline V gene are SGHNT and YENEEA. For the CDR3, the DNA is TGTGCCAGCAGCTCGGGATCGGGGGGCAATGAGCAGTTCTTC. It codes for CASSSGSGGNEQFF.

The rearrangement joins TRBV28 to TRBJ1-3, with a tentative D call TRBD1 (6 bases). CDR1 is MDHEN, CDR2 SYDVKM, per germline. CDR3 length: 16 residues. Trimming shortened V by 3 bases and J by 2 bases, and 14 bases separated the two germline ends. The CDR3 protein is CASSLMQGSPGNTIYF. As DNA, the CDR3 is TGTGCCAGCAGTTTGATGCAGGGGAGCCCTGGAAACACCATATATTTT.

V gene TRBV23-1 combines with J gene TRBJ2-1, with TRBD2 matching over 7 bases. TRBV23-1 is an ORF, and what it does is uncertain. This CDR3 region has 14 residues. The trim removed 3 bases at V and 12 bases at J, leaving 11 bases unmatched. The CDR3: CASSQAGLKKGQFF. The CDR3 DNA follows: TGCGCCAGCAGTCAGGCGGGACTAAAAAAAGGGCAGTTCTTC.

The chain joins TRBV6-1 to TRBJ2-7, with 12 bases lining up with TRBD2. Germline V CDR1 and CDR2: MNHNS, SASEGT. V lost 4 bases, J lost 7 bases, and 8 bases stayed unmatched. The CDR3 is 15 residues long. DNA of the CDR3: TGTGCCAGCAGTGCCCGACTAGCGGGAGAATCTGAGCAGTACTTC. Amino acid sequence: CASSARLAGESEQYF.